This TCR beta chain appears in the sequencing data of a study of human T cells and chemical hapten exposure. Stated time point: patch test 1, 2 weeks after DPC sensitization. The treatment denotes: therapeutic diphenylcyclopropenone sensitization with weekly scalp DPC. Study results and caveats: Sensitizing with DPC caused no change in TCRs above 1 in 1000 frequency.

Via MiXCR, TCRdb re-called the RACE reads, giving one row per CDR3 protein. The sample contains some 380,000 distinct CDR3 sequences, nearly 5% of which appear only once. There are a few counts of this clonotype. The antigen remains undetermined. Sequenced material: whole blood, taken in connection with sensitization to the hapten diphenylcyclopropenone (DPC). The receptor's source is a woman in her fifties or sixties with alopecia areata. Some clones in this sample may be carry-over from other donors' samples.

The CDR3 protein is CASSYSGGEGETQYF. CDR3 sequence (DNA): TGTGCCAGCAGTTACTCGGGCGGGGAGGGAGAGACCCAGTACTTC. V gene TRBV6-5 combines with J gene TRBJ2-5; 7 positions match TRBD2. The CDR3 covers 15 residues. With 0 bases clipped from V and 4 bases from J, the junction kept 5 bases outside the gene matches. Germline CDR1 and CDR2: MNHEY and SVGAGI.